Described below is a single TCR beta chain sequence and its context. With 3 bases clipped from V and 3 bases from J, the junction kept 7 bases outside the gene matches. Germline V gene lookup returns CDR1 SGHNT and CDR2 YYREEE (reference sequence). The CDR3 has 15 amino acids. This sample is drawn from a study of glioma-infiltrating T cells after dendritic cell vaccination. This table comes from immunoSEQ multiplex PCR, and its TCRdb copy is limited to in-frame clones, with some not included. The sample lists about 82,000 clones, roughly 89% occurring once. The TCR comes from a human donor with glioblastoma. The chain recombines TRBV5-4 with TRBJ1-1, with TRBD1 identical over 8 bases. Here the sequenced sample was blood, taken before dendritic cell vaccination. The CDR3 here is CASSWASTGDTEAFF. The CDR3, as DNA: TGTGCCAGCAGCTGGGCCTCGACAGGGGACACTGAAGCTTTCTTT.